This T cell receptor (beta chain) stems from a study of blood T cell repertoires in COVID-19. In the study's own analysis: For nucleated cells, counts were estimated from reference gene primer amplification. Only in-frame clones appear in the TCRdb table, and some are missing; sequencing was by immunoSEQ multiplex PCR. The D gene and trimming were derived from the DNA, and the V and J assignments and clone size from that table. This sample has about 140,000 clones, with less than 80% found just once. Germline lookup yields CDR1 WSHSY and CDR2 SAAADI. The CDR3 loop spans 12 amino acids. V lost 4 bases and J 5 bases, leaving 9 bases between the germline ends.

Source material: peripheral blood. The chain couples TRBV10-2 to TRBJ2-7; no clear D gene. This TCR came from a woman aged 80 or over with active or convalescent COVID-19. The CDR3 DNA reads as TGCGCCAGCAGTGGCCAGGTCCACGAGCAGTACTTC. Translation: CASSGQVHEQYF.